This T cell receptor (beta chain) came from a study of T-cell memory formation after mild COVID-19 (TCRdb year 2021). Broadly, across the study: TCR sequence clusters from the two donors were largely donor specific. The cohort comprised two young, previously healthy adult volunteers, one female and one male. T-cell clones expanding and contracting after mild COVID-19 in two donors were tracked by longitudinal TCRalpha and TCRbeta repertoire sequencing. Broad study findings and their caveats: From day 15 to 85, contracting clones showed balanced CD4/CD8 phenotypes, whereas a second wave of clones that expanded from day 15 to 37 leaned towards CD4+. SARS-CoV-2 specificity of the second-wave clones peaking on day 37 was not confirmed. Contracting CD4+ clones turned up mainly in the CM and EM memory subsets, whereas EMRA was where CD8+ clones were enriched. Some responding clones were found in pre-infection memory, which suggests that pre-existing cross-reactive memory T cells took part in the SARS-CoV-2 response. The study included only a couple of mild cases, and larger cohorts that include severe cases with pre-infection samples were judged to be necessary.

For this clonotype: Which antigen it targets is not known. Base quality data are lacking; no much larger clone is found one base away.

Sequencing was carried out with an Illumina NovaSeq 6000. cDNA libraries for TCRalpha and TCRbeta were prepared by 5'RACE using constant-segment primers, with sample barcodes and unique molecular identifiers added. RNA was extracted from every sample with Trizol reagent. Amplification of the libraries took two PCR steps, and the second step added a second sample barcode plus Illumina TruSeq adapters. Sequencing of libraries was performed on an Illumina NovaSeq with 2 x 150 bp paired-end reads. Regarding the original processing steps: The reads were demultiplexed and collapsed into UMI-guided consensus sequences using migec v1.2.7. With mixcr v2.1.11, UMI consensuses were aligned to TRA and TRB V and J templates and assembled into clonotypes. A clonotype was counted as expanded or contracted only if both edgeR and NoisET called the change significant, with noise models trained on biological replicates. edgeR calls used a false discovery rate-adjusted p below 0.01 and a log2 fold-change threshold of 1. As an exploratory analysis of dynamics, max-normalized trajectories of the 1000 most abundant clonotypes were examined by PCA with hierarchical clustering. Separately sequenced CD4+ and CD8+ repertoires were used to assign a CD4 or CD8 phenotype to each responding clone. The public reads were run again by TCRdb, first through fastp at Q25 and then through MiXCR, and only productive beta chains were kept. Records with the same CDR3 protein are collapsed into one entry carrying the most frequent genes and DNA. For this entry, the V and J calls and clone size follow TCRdb and not the study's own pipeline. Across this sample there are a few hundred thousand distinct CDR3 sequences, with around 24% seen only once. 7% to 9.5% of the sample rests with the top ten.

PBMCs were isolated by Ficoll-Paque density gradient centrifugation. The V and J ends are trimmed by 1 base and 2 bases, leaving 12 bases between them. Its CDR3 holds 15 amino acids, cysteine through phenylalanine. Only the CDR3 region is kept as DNA, spanning 45 bases read in frame from base 1. From a lookup of the germline V gene (reference sequence), CDR1 and CDR2 are DFQATT and SNEGSKA. The chain is encoded by TRBV20-1 joined to TRBJ1-3; TRBD1 is a weak D gene call, 6 bases matching. Sequences were obtained from PBMCs or a T cell subset sorted from them (not recorded which). This clonotype was sampled from an adult woman who had mild COVID-19 (a few samples of this study predate the infection). The sample titles of this study are shuffled in the database, so cell type and time point are left out; the donor was told from shared clones. The DNA is as follows: TGCAGTGCTAGAGCTCACAGGGACCCTGGAAACACCATATATTTT. Its translation is CSARAHRDPGNTIYF.